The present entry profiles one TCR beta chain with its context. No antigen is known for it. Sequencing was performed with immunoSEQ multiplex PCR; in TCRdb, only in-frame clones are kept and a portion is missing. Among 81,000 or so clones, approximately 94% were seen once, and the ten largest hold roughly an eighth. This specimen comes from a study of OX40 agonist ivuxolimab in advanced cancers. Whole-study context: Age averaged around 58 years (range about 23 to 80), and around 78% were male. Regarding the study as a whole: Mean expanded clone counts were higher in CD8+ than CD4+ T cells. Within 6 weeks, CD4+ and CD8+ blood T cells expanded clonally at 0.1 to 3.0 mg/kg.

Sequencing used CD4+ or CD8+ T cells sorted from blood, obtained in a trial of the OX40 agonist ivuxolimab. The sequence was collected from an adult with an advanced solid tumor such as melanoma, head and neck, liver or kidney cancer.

CDR3 bases: TGTGCCAGCAGTCCCTATCAGGGGACCTCCTACAATGAGCAGTTCTTC. Translated: CASSPYQGTSYNEQFF. This chain joins TRBV27 and TRBJ2-1, with TRBD1 as a possible D gene (6 bases). CDR3 length: 16 amino acids. Germline V gene sequence: CDR1 MNHEY, CDR2 SMNVEV (reference sequence). V dropped 5 bases and J dropped 0 bases, with 14 bases sitting between them.